A selection of T cell receptor beta chains follows, all from one sample in a study of blood T cell repertoires in COVID-19. Clones were sequenced by immunoSEQ multiplex PCR, and TCRdb holds only the in-frame ones, with some missing. The data hold some 220,000 clones, with 80% to 90% observed a single time. The sample was peripheral blood. These receptors originate from a man between 50 and 59 years old with acute or convalescent COVID-19. Both conserved end residues are part of each CDR3. A D gene is named only where the DNA matches it firmly. Rows may omit the clone size; those that give it use once, few, many or a size class.

j_gene	d_gene	v_gene	abundance	CDR3nt	CDR3aa
TRBJ1-5	NA	TRBV2	once	TGTGCCAGCAGAGGGGACAATAATGGCAATCAGCCCCAGCATTTT	CASRGDNNGNQPQHF
TRBJ1-1	NA	TRBV5-4	NA	TGTGCCAGCAGCCCCGGCACCACGACAAACCCTATGAACACTGAAGCTTTCTTT	CASSPGTTTNPMNTEAFF
TRBJ2-7	TRBD1	TRBV30	NA	TGTGCCTGGAGTAAACAGGGGAGCGAGCAGTACTTC	CAWSKQGSEQYF
TRBJ2-7	NA	TRBV7-9	NA	TGTGCCAGCAGCACCGGACAGAACGAGCAGTACTTC	CASSTGQNEQYF
TRBJ1-2	NA	TRBV5-1	NA	TGCGCCAGCAGCTTGGATCAGGGAAACTATGGCTACACCTTC	CASSLDQGNYGYTF
TRBJ1-3	NA	TRBV6-1	NA	TGTGCCAGCAGTGCCCTCTGGGGAGTCTCTGGAAACACCATATATTTT	CASSALWGVSGNTIYF
TRBJ2-2	NA	TRBV14	once	TGTGCCAGCAGCCAAGACAGGGGAACCGGGGAGCTGTTTTTT	CASSQDRGTGELFF
TRBJ1-5	NA	TRBV28	NA	TGTGCCAGCAGTTTACCGGCCGGGGTAGGCCAGCCCCAGCATTTT	CASSLPAGVGQPQHF
TRBJ1-1	NA	TRBV4-1	few	TGCGCCAGCAGCCAAGTCAGGGGAAACACTGAAGCTTTCTTT	CASSQVRGNTEAFF
TRBJ2-7	TRBD1	TRBV28	many	TGTGCCAGCAGTGGACAGGGGGTTATCGACGAGCAGTACTTC	CASSGQGVIDEQYF
TRBJ2-3	TRBD2	TRBV19	NA	TGTGCCAGTAGTATCCCAGCGGGAGCGACAGATACGCAGTATTTT	CASSIPAGATDTQYF
TRBJ2-3	TRBD2	TRBV29-1	NA	TGCAGCACTGGGACTAGCGGGGGGCCTTCCGTGCCGCAGTATTTT	CSTGTSGGPSVPQYF
TRBJ2-1	TRBD1	TRBV27	NA	TGTGCCAGCAGTTTATCCCGAATCCGGGACAGGGGAAATGAGCAGTTCTTC	CASSLSRIRDRGNEQFF
TRBJ2-3	NA	TRBV5-1	NA	TGCGCCAGCAGGTGGGGCTTGGGCACAGATACGCAGTATTTT	CASRWGLGTDTQYF
TRBJ1-4	TRBD1	TRBV18	NA	TGTGCCAGCTCACTACCGGGACAGGGGAATGAAAAACTGTTTTTT	CASSLPGQGNEKLFF
TRBJ2-1	NA	TRBV5-8	once	TGTGCCAGCACCTGGCGGAGCTCCTACAATGAGCAGTTCTTC	CASTWRSSYNEQFF
TRBJ1-6	NA	TRBV30	NA	TGTGCCTGGATCCCGGTTGATAATTCACCCCTCCACTTT	CAWIPVDNSPLHF
TRBJ2-1	TRBD2	TRBV27	NA	TGTGCCAGCAGGACTAGCGGGCGGAGCTCCTACAATGAGCAGTTCTTC	CASRTSGRSSYNEQFF
TRBJ2-1	TRBD2	TRBV2	NA	TGTGCCAGCGGAGGCCCGGCGCGGGAGGCCCTATACAATGAGCAGTTCTTC	CASGGPAREALYNEQFF
TRBJ1-6	NA	TRBV5-1	NA	TGCGCCAGCAGCTTGTTGGGCAGGGAAGATTCACCCCTCCACTTT	CASSLLGREDSPLHF
TRBJ1-1	NA	TRBV6-5	NA	TGTGCCAGCAGCATATCCAGGGGAGTCACTGAAGCTTTCTTT	CASSISRGVTEAFF
TRBJ2-7	TRBD1	TRBV5-1	NA	TGCGCCAGCAGACTCGGACAGGGAATGCCGAGAGCCTCCTACGAGCAGTACTTC	CASRLGQGMPRASYEQYF
TRBJ2-7	TRBD1	TRBV6-5	NA	TGTGCCAGCAGGACCACGAGGGGGCAGTACGAGCAGTACTTC	CASRTTRGQYEQYF
TRBJ1-1	NA	TRBV5-1	once	TGCGCCAGCAGCGAAGCGGCAGGGGCCGGGGAAGCTTTCTTT	CASSEAAGAGEAFF
TRBJ1-4	TRBD1	TRBV7-9	NA	TGTGCCAGCAGTTGGGGAACCGGGACAGGGCATGAAAAACTGTTTTTT	CASSWGTGTGHEKLFF
TRBJ2-7	NA	TRBV3-1/TRBV3-2	NA	TGTGCCAGCAGCCAAACGAGGGGCAGGGGCCACGAGCAGTACTTC	CASSQTRGRGHEQYF
TRBJ2-7	NA	TRBV27	NA	TGTGCCAGCAGTTGGGGCCACTCCTACGAGCAGTACTTC	CASSWGHSYEQYF
TRBJ2-1	TRBD2	TRBV5-1	NA	TGCGCCAGCAGCCTTTTTAATGAGCGGGACTCCTACAATGAGCAGTTCTTC	CASSLFNERDSYNEQFF
TRBJ1-3	TRBD1	TRBV19	NA	TGTGCCAGTAGAAACAGGGGGCCGGGAAACACCATATATTTT	CASRNRGPGNTIYF
TRBJ1-5	NA	TRBV10-3	once	TGTGCCATCAGTGCCGGACAAGATCAGCCCCAGCATTTT	CAISAGQDQPQHF
TRBJ1-2	TRBD1	TRBV18	NA	TGTGCCAGCTCTACCGACAGGGGGATTGAATATGGCTACACCTTC	CASSTDRGIEYGYTF
TRBJ1-1	NA	TRBV6-6	NA	TGTGCCAGCAGAGGGGAAATGAACACTGAAGCTTTCTTT	CASRGEMNTEAFF
TRBJ2-7	TRBD2	TRBV5-1	NA	TGCGCCAGCAGCCCCCCTCGGGGGGAGCTCAACGAGCAGTACTTC	CASSPPRGELNEQYF
TRBJ2-7	TRBD2	TRBV19	NA	TGTGCCAGTAGTAGGGGTAGCGGGACCTCCTACGAGCAGTACTTC	CASSRGSGTSYEQYF
TRBJ1-2	NA	TRBV28	NA	TGTGCCAGCAGTCTAGATATCGGGCAGGGAAATGGCTACACCTTC	CASSLDIGQGNGYTF
TRBJ2-2	NA	TRBV5-1	NA	TGCGCCAGCAGCTTGGAGGCAGGGCCGAACACCGGGGAGCTGTTTTTT	CASSLEAGPNTGELFF
TRBJ1-3	NA	TRBV18	NA	TGTGCCAGCTCACCACGGAGGTCTGGAAACACCATATATTTT	CASSPRRSGNTIYF
TRBJ2-7	TRBD1	TRBV4-1	once	TGCGCCAGCAGCCAAGTGACAGGGTCCCCCTACGAGCAGTACTTC	CASSQVTGSPYEQYF
TRBJ2-1	TRBD1	TRBV10-3	NA	TGTGCCATCAGTGTAGGGGGCAACAATGAGCAGTTCTTC	CAISVGGNNEQFF
TRBJ2-1	NA	TRBV24-1	NA	TGTGCCACCAGTGACCCTAAGGACGGGAGCGGTGAGCAGTTCTTC	CATSDPKDGSGEQFF
TRBJ2-1	NA	TRBV30	NA	TGTGCCTGGCATCGAAGGGGGAATAGCAAGTTCTTC	CAWHRRGNSKFF
TRBJ2-1	TRBD1	TRBV5-1	NA	TGCGCCAGCAGCTCAAACCGACAGGACAGGGGGGATGAGCAGTTCTTC	CASSSNRQDRGDEQFF
TRBJ1-5	TRBD1	TRBV11-2	NA	TGTGCCAGCAAACGGACAGGGGACAGCAATCAGCCCCAGCATTTT	CASKRTGDSNQPQHF
TRBJ1-1	NA	TRBV7-9	few	TGTGCCAGCAGCTCGGGATACCTTAACACTGAAGCTTTCTTT	CASSSGYLNTEAFF
TRBJ2-1	NA	TRBV28	NA	TGTGCCAGTATTCCCCCCTCCTACAATGAGCAGTTCTTC	CASIPPSYNEQFF
TRBJ1-2	NA	TRBV19	NA	TGTGCCAGTAGTAACAGTTACTATGGCTACACCTTC	CASSNSYYGYTF
TRBJ1-5	TRBD1	TRBV27	once	TGTGCCAGCAGCCACGCGACAGGGTTCGATAGCAATCAGCCCCAGCATTTT	CASSHATGFDSNQPQHF
TRBJ2-1	NA	TRBV27	NA	TGTGCCAGCAGGAGAAGCTCACTTGAGCAGTTCTTC	CASRRSSLEQFF
TRBJ2-3	NA	TRBV5-1	NA	TGCGCCTCTAGCAGGGGTGAGTTTGCAGATACGCAGTATTTT	CASSRGEFADTQYF
TRBJ1-1	NA	TRBV10-3	NA	TGTGCCATCAGTGGCAAAAGAGGTGCCGACACTGAAGCTTTCTTT	CAISGKRGADTEAFF
TRBJ1-6	NA	TRBV7-9	NA	TGTGCCAGCAGCTCTCAGGCGGGGCCTGGCGGTTCACCCCTCCACTTT	CASSSQAGPGGSPLHF
TRBJ2-6	TRBD1	TRBV24-1	NA	TGTGCCACCAGCCCGGGTCCGGGACAGGGGTTATCTGGGGCCAACGTCCTGACTTTC	CATSPGPGQGLSGANVLTF
TRBJ1-5	NA	TRBV19	NA	TGTGCCAGTAGACCCCCCGGGGGACCAAGGAATCAGCCCCAGCATTTT	CASRPPGGPRNQPQHF
TRBJ1-5	NA	TRBV21-1	NA	TGTGCCAGCAGCAAAGCGCCAGGGTCGACGGATCAGCCCCAGCATTTT	CASSKAPGSTDQPQHF
TRBJ2-1	TRBD2	TRBV7-2	NA	TGTGCCAGCAGCCCGCTGACTAGCGGGAGCCCACCCCAGTTCTTC	CASSPLTSGSPPQFF
TRBJ1-5	NA	TRBV7-9	NA	TGTGCCAGCAGCTTGAGGTCGGATCAGCCCCAGCATTTT	CASSLRSDQPQHF
TRBJ1-4	NA	TRBV19	NA	TGTGCCAGTAGGCGGGGGGACACTGGAAATGAAAAACTGTTTTTT	CASRRGDTGNEKLFF
TRBJ2-2	TRBD2	TRBV7-3	NA	TGTGCCAGCAGCTTGGACAGCGGGAGGGCCGGGGAGCTGTTTTTT	CASSLDSGRAGELFF
TRBJ2-1	NA	TRBV10-3	NA	TGTGCCATCAGTGAGTCACGGGGGCGGCGGGAGATCCGCAATGAGCAGTTCTTC	CAISESRGRREIRNEQFF